A single sample is the source of the 14 T cell receptor beta chains below, sequenced in a study of blood T cell repertoires in COVID-19. Produced via immunoSEQ multiplex PCR; TCRdb's table is partial and in-frame only. The sample lists approximately 230,000 clones, approximately 79% occurring once. The sample comprised peripheral blood. These receptor sequences come from a woman aged 40 to 50 with active or convalescent COVID-19.

J is TRBJ1-2 and V is TRBV9, with D unresolved. From germline, CDR1 is SGDLS and CDR2 YYNGEE. This CDR3 contains 13 residues. Trimming took 4 bases from V and 4 from J, leaving 11 bases between them. The CDR3 region has the DNA TGTGCCAGCAGCTCGAGAGTCCTCTATGGCTACACCTTC. Translation: CASSSRVLYGYTF. Drawing the rest from reference TRBV9 and TRBJ1-2, the complete variable domain is DSGVTQTPKHLITATGQRVTLRCSPRSGDLSVYWYQQSLDQGLQFLIQYYNGEERAKGNILERFSAQQFPDLHSELNLSSLELGDSALYFCASSSRVLYGYTFGSGTRLTVV.

The chain links TRBV28 to TRBJ1-5, with TRBD1 identical over 8 bases. CDR3 length: 16 residues. The germline V gene has CDR1 MDHEN and CDR2 SYDVKM. Unmatched junction bases numbered 14, after V lost 7 bases and J lost 6 bases. The CDR3 is CASISGSGQGGQPQHF. The DNA for the CDR3 is TGTGCCAGCATCTCCGGCTCCGGACAGGGCGGTCAGCCCCAGCATTTT.

The chain employs TRBV30 and TRBJ1-1; D is perhaps TRBD1 (6 bases). The CDR3 totals 13 residues. Trimming removed 4 bases at V and 0 bases at J, with 9 bases between. The V gene's germline CDR1 is GTSNPN and CDR2 SVGIG (reference sequence). DNA for the CDR3: TGTGCCTGGAAACGGGACATGAACACTGAAGCTTTCTTT. Translation gives CAWKRDMNTEAFF.

The gene calls are TRBV7-9 and TRBJ1-2; 7 bases line up with TRBD1. Germline-derived CDR1 and CDR2 are SEHNR and FQNEAQ (reference sequence). The junction had 3 bases not matched to a gene; V was cut back by 5 bases and J by 3 bases. The CDR3 has 13 amino acids. For the CDR3, the DNA is TGTGCCAGCAGCCGAGGGGGCCACTATGGCTACACCTTC. Protein product: CASSRGGHYGYTF.

The V call is TRBV3-1 (or the pseudogene TRBV3-2), the J call TRBJ1-3; maybe TRBD1 (5 bases). Trimming stripped 2 bases from V and 3 bases from J, with 8 bases between. The CDR3 is 14 residues long. Germline V gene data show CDR1 as LGHDT and CDR2 as YNNKEL (reference sequence). The CDR3 DNA follows: TGTGCCAGCAGCCAACAGGGAAATGGAAACACCATATATTTT. This encodes CASSQQGNGNTIYF.

V usage is TRBV5-1 and J usage is TRBJ2-7, with a tentative D call TRBD2 (6 bases). This CDR3 is 11 amino acids long. CDR1 and CDR2 (germline): SGHRS, YFSETQ. Trimming took 5 bases from V and 4 from J, leaving 7 bases between them. The CDR3 sequence: CASREGYEQYF. Written as DNA, the CDR3 is TGCGCCAGCAGGGAGGGGTACGAGCAGTACTTC.

The chain employs TRBV27 and TRBJ1-5; D may be TRBD1 (6 bases). CDR3 length equals 15 residues. From germline, CDR1 is MNHEY and CDR2 SMNVEV (reference sequence). Trimming left V 6 bases short and J 7 bases short, with 19 bases between. The CDR3 loop is CASSQGSTGSQPQHF. The CDR3 nucleotides read TGTGCCAGCAGCCAGGGCTCAACAGGGTCGCAGCCCCAGCATTTT.

The rearrangement uses TRBV5-1 and TRBJ1-4; no firm D call. Germline lookup yields CDR1 SGHRS and CDR2 YFSETQ. Deletions cut 0 bases from V and 6 bases from J, with 12 bases between. The CDR3 has 15 amino acids. Here the CDR3 DNA reads TGCGCCAGCAGCTTGGATCGAGTGGTGGATGAAAAACTGTTTTTT. Translating gives CASSLDRVVDEKLFF.

The chain couples TRBV3-1 (or the pseudogene TRBV3-2) to TRBJ1-1, with TRBD1 identical over 7 bases. Per germline, CDR1 LGHDT and CDR2 YNNKEL (reference sequence). Trimming at V came to 5 bases and at J to 4 bases, leaving 1 base not matched to a gene. The CDR3 covers 12 residues. The CDR3 loop reads CASSNRGTEAFF. For the CDR3, the DNA is TGTGCCAGCAGCAACAGGGGCACTGAAGCTTTCTTT.

This chain uses TRBV2 with TRBJ1-5, with 7 bases fitting TRBD1. The CDR3 is 14 residues long. Germline V gene data show CDR1 as SNHLY and CDR2 as FYNNEI. V gave up 7 bases and J gave up 5 bases; unmatched junction bases: 8. The CDR3 sequence is CASTERTGDQPQHF. The CDR3 DNA follows: TGTGCCAGCACCGAAAGGACAGGCGATCAGCCCCAGCATTTT.

This chain uses TRBV7-9 with TRBJ1-5; perhaps TRBD1 as D (5 bases). The germline gives CDR1 SEHNR, CDR2 FQNEAQ (reference sequence). There are 15 residues in the CDR3. Trimming pared 1 base from V and 2 bases from J, leaving 9 bases between. In DNA form, the CDR3 reads TGTGCCAGCAGCTTAGTAGGGGCCGGCAATCAGCCCCAGCATTTT. Translation gives CASSLVGAGNQPQHF.

V is TRBV11-3 and J is TRBJ1-5, with a tentative D call TRBD1 (6 bases). The CDR3 spans 18 residues. Germline loops: CDR1 SGHNT, CDR2 YENEEA. The V and J ends lost 0 bases and 0 bases respectively, with 15 bases between them. The CDR3 nucleotides are TGTGCCAGCAGCTTAGAGGACAGCATTATCTATAGCAATCAGCCCCAGCATTTT. Translation: CASSLEDSIIYSNQPQHF.

This clone was seen many times. The chain uses TRBV5-4 and TRBJ2-1; possible D gene TRBD2, 5 bases. Trimming shortened V by 2 bases and J by 7 bases, and 10 bases separated the two germline ends. Germline assignment: CDR1 SGHNT and CDR2 YYREEE (reference sequence). This CDR3 comprises 13 residues. The CDR3: CASSFPTRNEQFF. Written as DNA, the CDR3 is TGTGCCAGCAGCTTTCCCACTAGAAATGAGCAGTTCTTC.

This chain uses TRBV6-6 with TRBJ2-2; 8 nucleotides agree with TRBD2. The V segment lost 7 bases and the J segment 6 bases; nucleotides outside the gene matches: 10. The CDR3 contains 15 residues. Per germline, CDR1 MNHNY and CDR2 SVGAGI (reference sequence). As DNA, the CDR3 is TGTGCCAGCACCCAAACGGGGGGGCCGGCCGGGGAGCTGTTTTTT. It codes for CASTQTGGPAGELFF.